This is a list of T cell receptor beta chains from one sample in a study of T cells expressing NK-cell markers. TCRdb re-called the 5' RACE reads; every CDR3 protein appears as one record, without DNA. Its listing shows 500,000 or so distinct CDR3 sequences. Material for sequencing was blood T cells: a sorted CD56 or NKG2C T cell subset, CD4+ or CD8+ T cells, or bulk PBMC T cells (not recorded which). These receptors all stem from a man aged 18 to 29 in good health. Each CDR3 is given with its conserved first and last residue.

v_gene	j_gene	CDR3aa
TRBV2	TRBJ2-3	CASSGGHYSTDTQYF
TRBV24-1	TRBJ1-2	CATSAGQGALNYGYTF
TRBV12-3/TRBV12-4	TRBJ1-2	CASSAWTATYTF
TRBV20-1	TRBJ2-1	CSAREGLGVEQFF
TRBV24-1	TRBJ2-5	CATSDRTGIQETQYF
TRBV18	TRBJ1-1	CASSPQDRGGTEAFF
TRBV29-1	TRBJ2-6	CSVERLRANVLTF
TRBV20-1	TRBJ2-5	CSVTSGEEETQYF
TRBV6-5	TRBJ2-7	CASKQGRSVTYEQYF
TRBV29-1	TRBJ2-2	CSAIAGGRVRAGELFF
TRBV6-5	TRBJ2-3	CASSSYSWTSGDTDTQYF
TRBV30	TRBJ1-6	CAWRPTDNSPLHF
TRBV11-2	TRBJ2-5	CASTEPGVEETQYF
TRBV6-4	TRBJ2-1	CASSDALGLGAFNEQFF
TRBV12-3/TRBV12-4	TRBJ1-1	CASGEGVGTEAFF
TRBV10-3	TRBJ2-5	CAISESQGTTQYF